Shown below are 27 T cell receptor beta chains from a single sample sequenced in a study of blood T cell repertoires in COVID-19. Libraries were prepared by immunoSEQ multiplex PCR; TCRdb keeps only in-frame clonotypes and omits some of them. The sample has some 70,000 clones; roughly 79% are singletons. The sequencing input was peripheral blood. The receptors originated from a woman aged 65 to 85 with acute or convalescent COVID-19.

V usage is TRBV29-1 and J usage is TRBJ1-3; the D gene is possibly TRBD1 (5 bases). The germline V and J ends were trimmed by 6 bases and 0 bases, with 12 bases remaining between them. The germline CDR1 and CDR2 sequences are SQVTM and ANQGSEA. CDR3 length equals 14 residues. The CDR3 coding sequence is TGCAGCGTGGAACAGGTCCGCTCTGGAAACACCATATATTTT. Translated, it gives CSVEQVRSGNTIYF.

This clone appeared once. The chain joins TRBV28 to TRBJ2-7; TRBD1 matches 7 bases. Germline loops: CDR1 MDHEN, CDR2 SYDVKM. The V and J ends lost 6 bases and 2 bases, in that order; junction bases with no gene match: 7. This CDR3 has 14 amino acids. CDR3 in DNA: TGTGCCAGCAGACTGCCGACAGGGCCCTACGAGCAGTACTTC. The encoded protein is CASRLPTGPYEQYF.

The chain has TRBV30 and TRBJ1-4; no clear D gene. This CDR3 spans 13 amino acids. CDR1 and CDR2 (germline): GTSNPN, SVGIG (reference sequence). Trimming stripped 2 bases from V and 3 bases from J, with 7 bases between. CDR3 bases: TGTGCCTGGAGTAGCGGAGCTAATGAAAAACTGTTTTTT. It specifies CAWSSGANEKLFF.

By share, this clone ranks as large. The chain joins TRBV11-3 to TRBJ2-2; possibly TRBD1 for D (6 bases). Trimming left V 4 bases short and J 4 bases short, with 13 bases between. The CDR3 runs 15 residues. Germline V gene lookup returns CDR1 SGHNT and CDR2 YENEEA. CDR3 in amino acids: CASSSRDISTGELFF. As DNA, the CDR3 is TGTGCCAGCAGCTCCCGGGACATCTCCACCGGGGAGCTGTTTTTT.

The chain uses TRBV5-1 and TRBJ1-1, with D perhaps matching TRBD1 (6 bases). V lost 4 bases and J lost 4, with 23 bases in between. The CDR3 covers 17 residues. The germline CDR1 and CDR2 sequences are SGHRS and YFSETQ. The CDR3 region has the DNA TGCGCCAGCAGCCCCCGGGACAATTATAAATTAAGCACTGAAGCTTTCTTT. This codes for CASSPRDNYKLSTEAFF.

The chain links TRBV7-3 to TRBJ2-7, with 11 bases that match TRBD2. In germline, CDR1 is SGHTA, CDR2 FQGTGA. The CDR3 is made up of 14 amino acids. The J segment lost 6 bases and the V segment lost 5 bases, leaving 6 bases of the junction unmatched. The CDR3 nucleotides read TGTGCCAGCAGCCGTAGCGGGAGGGCCGGCGAGCAGTACTTC. Translation gives CASSRSGRAGEQYF.

As concerns this clone: The germline gene is not matched at one end of the junction; a read error may be the cause. The chain links TRBV7-7 to TRBJ2-2, with a possible D match to TRBD2 (6 bases). The CDR3 is 13 amino acids. Germline CDR1 reads SSHAT; CDR2 reads FNYEAQ (reference sequence). The CDR3 DNA reads as TGTGCTAGCAGCGTCGGGAGCGCCGGGGAGCTGTTTTTT. As protein: CASSVGSAGELFF.

The chain carries TRBV6-2 or TRBV6-3 and TRBJ2-7, with 10 positions matching TRBD2. Germline assignment: CDR1 MNHEY and CDR2 SVGEGT. The V gene end was trimmed by 0 bases and the J gene end by 9 bases; junction bases not matched to a gene: 17. CDR3 length: 18 residues. CDR3 bases: TGTGCCAGCAGTTACTCGATAAGGCGAGGGACTAGCGAACGAACGCAGTACTTC. Amino acids: CASSYSIRRGTSERTQYF.

This sequence joins TRBV29-1 and TRBJ1-3, with TRBD1 matching over 10 bases. Germline loops: CDR1 SQVTM, CDR2 ANQGSEA. This CDR3 is 16 amino acids long. V was clipped by 4 bases and J by 3 bases; unmatched bases: 9. CDR3 region: CSVAGRDRGFGNTIYF. The CDR3 nucleotides are TGCAGCGTTGCGGGGCGGGACAGGGGTTTTGGAAACACCATATATTTT.

The chain carries TRBV27 and TRBJ2-7; 13 nucleotides match TRBD2. V gave up 7 bases and J gave up 7 bases; unmatched junction bases: 13. The CDR3 sequence is 16 residues long. In germline, CDR1 is MNHEY, CDR2 SMNVEV (reference sequence). CDR3 protein: CASTPHLTSGRSEQYF. The DNA for the CDR3 is TGTGCCAGCACCCCACACCTGACTAGCGGGAGGAGTGAGCAGTACTTC.

The chain has TRBV2 and TRBJ2-1; the match to TRBD2 covers 10 bases. Germline trimming cut 7 bases from V and 10 bases from J; bases unmatched to any gene: 16. Germline V CDR1 and CDR2: SNHLY, FYNNEI. CDR3 length: 16 amino acids. The CDR3 DNA reads TGTGCCAGCATGGCGACGCGTCTAGCGGGAGTTAAGGAGCAGTTCTTC. It specifies CASMATRLAGVKEQFF. Looking up the rest from reference TRBV2 and TRBJ2-1 gives the full variable domain: EPEVTQTPSHQVTQMGQEVILRCVPISNHLYFYWYRQILGQKVEFLVSFYNNEISEKSEIFDDQFSVERPDGSNFTLKIRSTKLEDSAMYFCASMATRLAGVKEQFFGPGTRLTVL.

V usage is TRBV5-1 and J usage is TRBJ2-7; D is perhaps TRBD2 (6 bases). With 0 bases removed from V and 1 base from J, the gap between germline ends came to 8 bases. The CDR3 spans 14 residues. Per the germline V gene, CDR1 is SGHRS and CDR2 is YFSETQ. The CDR3 coding sequence is TGCGCCAGCAGCTTGGTGGGGACTTCCTACGAGCAGTACTTC. Amino acid sequence: CASSLVGTSYEQYF.

This sequence joins TRBV5-1 and TRBJ1-5; D is possibly TRBD1 (5 bases). Germline CDR1 reads SGHRS; CDR2 reads YFSETQ. V dropped 0 bases and J dropped 5 bases, with 9 bases sitting between them. This CDR3 has 14 residues. CDR3 region: CASSLEGRDQPQHF. The CDR3 nucleotides read TGCGCCAGCAGCTTGGAGGGGAGGGATCAGCCCCAGCATTTT.

The rearrangement joins TRBV27 to TRBJ2-5; possible D gene TRBD2, 6 bases. In germline, CDR1 is MNHEY, CDR2 SMNVEV (reference sequence). Trimming removed 6 bases at V and 5 bases at J, with 13 bases between. CDR3 size: 13 residues. CDR3 sequence reads: CASRGWGVETQYF. CDR3 bases: TGTGCCAGCAGGGGATGGGGGGTTGAGACCCAGTACTTC.

V is TRBV27 and J is TRBJ1-1; perhaps TRBD1 as D (5 bases). The CDR3 covers 14 residues. Germline CDR1 is MNHEY and CDR2 is SMNVEV (reference sequence). V lost 5 bases and J 5 bases, leaving 15 bases between the germline ends. Written as DNA, the CDR3 is TGTGCCAGCAGTCCCCGGTCAGGGTTTACTGAAGCTTTCTTT. As protein: CASSPRSGFTEAFF.

The chain couples TRBV4-2 to TRBJ2-3; 14 bases are shared with TRBD2. The CDR3 is 16 amino acids. V trimming: 4 bases; J trimming: 2 bases; junction bases outside the gene matches: 2. CDR1 LGHNA and CDR2 YNFKEQ come from the germline V gene. The CDR3, as DNA: TGTGCCAGCAGCCGGACTAGCGGGAGGACCACAGATACGCAGTATTTT. This codes for CASSRTSGRTTDTQYF.

The chain is built from TRBV4-1 and TRBJ2-2; 7 nucleotides match TRBD2. The germline CDR1 and CDR2 sequences are MGHRA and YSYEKL. The junction had 5 bases not matched to a gene; V was cut back by 0 bases and J by 4 bases. The CDR3 is 16 residues long. This CDR3 reads CASSQEWRETTGELFF. The CDR3 DNA reads TGCGCCAGCAGCCAAGAGTGGCGGGAGACCACCGGGGAGCTGTTTTTT.

Comments on this clone: One junction end does not reproduce the germline sequence, and a read error may be involved. The rearrangement uses TRBV7-7 and TRBJ2-1, with 12 bases fitting TRBD2. CDR1 and CDR2 from the germline V gene are SSHAT and FNYEAQ (reference sequence). This CDR3 comprises 15 residues. DNA of the CDR3: TGTGCTAGCAGCCAATGGACTAGCGGGAAAGATGAGCAGTTCTTC. It specifies CASSQWTSGKDEQFF.

The rearrangement uses TRBV10-3 and TRBJ2-5; 8 bases map to TRBD1. Germline V gene lookup returns CDR1 ENHRY and CDR2 SYGVKD. The CDR3 sequence is 14 residues long. The V segment lost 6 bases and the J segment 5 bases; nucleotides outside the gene matches: 8. DNA for the CDR3: TGTGCCATCAGACCCGGACAGGGAAGGGAGACCCAGTACTTC. This sequence encodes CAIRPGQGRETQYF.

This clone was seen more than once but under ten times. The germline gene is not matched at one end of the junction; a read error may be the cause. This rearrangement joins TRBV10-3 to TRBJ1-1; D unclear. This CDR3 contains 15 residues. CDR1 and CDR2 (germline): ENHRY, SYGVKD. DNA of the CDR3: TGTGCCATCAGGCCCAGTGGTGGGGAGAACGCTGAAGCTTTCTTT. This sequence encodes CAIRPSGGENAEAFF.

CDR3 DNA: TGCGCCAGCAGCTTGGGACCTAGCGGGAGATCCACAGATACGCAGTATTTT. Translating gives CASSLGPSGRSTDTQYF. This chain uses TRBV5-1 with TRBJ2-3; 10 bases match TRBD2. The CDR3 is made up of 17 amino acids. The junction had 6 bases not matched to a gene; V was cut back by 0 bases and J by 2 bases. Germline-derived CDR1 and CDR2 are SGHRS and YFSETQ. The variable domain in full, completed from reference TRBV5-1 and TRBJ2-3, reads KAGVTQTPRYLIKTRGQQVTLSCSPISGHRSVSWYQQTPGQGLQFLFEYFSETQRNKGNFPGRFSGRQFSNSRSEMNVSTLELGDSALYLCASSLGPSGRSTDTQYFGPGTRLTVL.

V usage is TRBV27 and J usage is TRBJ2-5; 9 bases match TRBD1. The germline V gene encodes CDR1 MNHEY and CDR2 SMNVEV (reference sequence). V dropped 5 bases and J dropped 2; count of bases not matched to a gene: 9. This CDR3 spans 16 amino acids. CDR3: CASSPYTGTGQETQYF. The CDR3, as DNA: TGTGCCAGCAGTCCCTACACCGGGACAGGGCAAGAGACCCAGTACTTC.

The CDR3 DNA reads TGTGCCAGCAGCCCCGTCTGGGCCAACGTCCTGACTTTC. Protein: CASSPVWANVLTF. V usage is TRBV7-3 and J usage is TRBJ2-6, with D hard to call. The CDR3 spans 13 residues. Looked up from germline, CDR1 is SGHTA and CDR2 is FQGTGA. Trimming shortened V by 5 bases and J by 5 bases, and 7 bases separated the two germline ends.

This sequence joins TRBV6-1 and TRBJ1-1; no reliable D call. The germline CDR1 and CDR2 sequences are MNHNS and SASEGT. Between the trimmed V and J ends, which lost 2 bases and 1 base, there was a span of 8 bases. The CDR3 is made up of 14 amino acids. The CDR3 region is CASSETFRNTEAFF. The DNA for the CDR3 is TGTGCCAGCAGTGAAACATTCAGGAACACTGAAGCTTTCTTT.

The J gene is TRBJ2-5, the V gene TRBV7-8, with 10 positions matching TRBD1. The CDR3 has 14 residues. V gave up 4 bases and J gave up 4 bases; unmatched junction bases: 3. Germline values: CDR1 SGHVS, CDR2 FQNEAQ. The CDR3 nucleotides are TGTGCCAGCAGCTCCTGGACAGGGGGAGAGACCCAGTACTTC. As protein: CASSSWTGGETQYF.

This chain joins TRBV30 and TRBJ1-2, with TRBD1 as a possible D gene (6 bases). V shed 6 bases and J shed 3 bases, with 17 bases lying between them. Germline CDR1 is GTSNPN and CDR2 is SVGIG (reference sequence). This CDR3 contains 14 residues. CDR3 loop: CACRPPDSYYGYTF. CDR3 nucleotides: TGTGCCTGCCGCCCCCCGGACAGTTACTATGGCTACACCTTC.

The chain recombines TRBV19 with TRBJ1-2; the D is unclear. The V end was cut by 8 bases, the J end by 4 bases, with 20 bases between. Germline CDR1 and CDR2: LNHDA and SQIVND (reference sequence). The CDR3 totals 15 residues. The CDR3 spells CASSGRSSLSYGYTF. CDR3 nucleotide sequence: TGTGCCAGTTCCGGTAGATCTTCTCTCTCCTATGGCTACACCTTC.